Presented here are 21 T cell receptor beta chains from one specimen sequenced in a study of T cell responses to AZD1222 COVID-19 vaccine. Assay: immunoSEQ multiplex PCR; the TCRdb copy retains only in-frame clones and omits some. The table records about 66,000 clones, roughly 87% of them present only once. Source: peripheral blood, taken on day 0 of AZD1222 vaccination. These receptor sequences come from an adult in good health.

The genes are TRBV4-1 and TRBJ2-7; 12 nucleotides agree with TRBD2. The germline V gene has CDR1 MGHRA and CDR2 YSYEKL. This CDR3 is 16 amino acids long. The J segment lost 3 bases and the V segment lost 4 bases, leaving 7 bases of the junction unmatched. Here the CDR3 DNA reads TGCGCCAGCAGCCTGGGGCTAGCGGGAGGGTACTACGAGCAGTACTTC. Its translation: CASSLGLAGGYYEQYF.

The rearrangement links TRBV29-1 to TRBJ1-1; D perhaps matches TRBD1 (6 bases). This CDR3 contains 12 residues. Germline V lookup: CDR1 SQVTM, CDR2 ANQGSEA. The V gene lost 6 bases and the J gene lost 0 bases, with 8 bases spanning the gap. The CDR3 here is CSVRQVNTEAFF. The DNA of the CDR3 is TGCAGCGTCAGACAGGTGAACACTGAAGCTTTCTTT. Full variable domain (outside the CDR3, taken from reference TRBV29-1 and TRBJ1-1): SAVISQKPSRDICQRGTSLTIQCQVDSQVTMMFWYRQQPGQSLTLIATANQGSEATYESGFVIDKFPISRPNLTFSTLTVSNMSPEDSSIYLCSVRQVNTEAFFGQGTRLTVV.

The chain combines TRBV12-5 with TRBJ2-5; tentative D call: TRBD1 (5 bases). The germline V gene has CDR1 LGHNT and CDR2 FRNRAP. This CDR3 has 15 amino acids. Trimming pared 5 bases from V and 0 bases from J, leaving 13 bases between. CDR3 residues: CASGPSGLYQETQYF. The DNA of the CDR3 is TGTGCTAGTGGTCCCTCAGGGCTGTACCAAGAGACCCAGTACTTC.

Of note for this clone: Compared with germline, one end of the junction differs, possibly owing to a read error. The sample holds other DNA sequences that translate to the same CDR3. This chain connects TRBV10-3 to TRBJ1-5; D is ambiguous. Germline-derived CDR1 and CDR2 are ENHRY and SYGVKD. The CDR3 is 14 amino acids. CDR3 protein: CAISESDSNQPQHF. For the CDR3, the DNA is TGTGCCATTAGTGAGAGTGATAGCAATCAGCCCCAGCATTTT.

The V and J genes are TRBV7-3 and TRBJ2-1; maybe TRBD1 (6 bases). The length of the CDR3 is 15 residues. Trimming took 5 bases from V and 5 from J, leaving 16 bases between them. The germline CDR1 and CDR2 sequences are SGHTA and FQGTGA. CDR3 sequence: CASSNTGPPDNEQFF. The CDR3, as DNA: TGTGCCAGCAGCAACACAGGGCCCCCGGACAATGAGCAGTTCTTC.

V gene TRBV5-1 combines with J gene TRBJ2-3; tentatively, D is TRBD2 (6 bases). Trimming removed 4 bases from V and 1 base from J, with 13 bases in between. Germline CDR1 SGHRS, CDR2 YFSETQ. CDR3 length: 15 amino acids. The CDR3 here is CASSRTEGRTDTQYF. CDR3 in DNA: TGCGCCAGCAGCCGCACGGAGGGCCGCACAGATACGCAGTATTTT.

The genes are TRBV28 and TRBJ2-5; TRBD1 or TRBD2 may be the D gene (5 bases each). The CDR3 loop spans 16 amino acids. Germline CDR1 and CDR2: MDHEN and SYDVKM. Trimming removed 2 bases from V and 4 bases from J, with 17 bases in between. CDR3: CASSLPPGRGAETQYF. The CDR3 DNA reads as TGTGCCAGCAGTTTACCCCCCGGCAGAGGGGCAGAGACCCAGTACTTC.

The chain combines TRBV29-1 with TRBJ1-2; 7 positions match TRBD1. Germline V gives CDR1 SQVTM, CDR2 ANQGSEA. V lost 7 bases and J lost 6; bases outside the gene matches: 8. The CDR3 sequence is 12 residues long. The chain's CDR3 is CSGIQGTDGYTF. The CDR3 coding sequence is TGCAGCGGCATACAGGGGACCGATGGCTACACCTTC.

This clone has just one count. The V call is TRBV25-1, the J call TRBJ1-1, with unresolved D. The CDR3 is 15 residues long. The germline V gene has CDR1 MGHDK and CDR2 SYGVNS. Trimming left V 5 bases short and J 0 bases short, with 13 bases between. CDR3 loop: CASSLTGILNTEAFF. Here the CDR3 DNA reads TGTGCCAGCAGTCTTACCGGGATTTTGAACACTGAAGCTTTCTTT.

V usage is TRBV19 and J usage is TRBJ1-5; D is ambiguous. Trimming left V 3 bases short and J 3 bases short, with 12 bases between. Germline CDR1 LNHDA, CDR2 SQIVND (reference sequence). The CDR3 sequence is 15 residues long. The CDR3 DNA sequence: TGTGCCAGTAGTATTCGACTGAGTAACAATCAGCCCCAGCATTTT. Translated: CASSIRLSNNQPQHF.

This chain joins TRBV6-6 and TRBJ1-2; the match to TRBD1 covers 8 bases. Germline lookup yields CDR1 MNHNY and CDR2 SVGAGI (reference sequence). The V segment lost 4 bases and the J segment 10 bases; nucleotides outside the gene matches: 14. CDR3 length equals 15 residues. CDR3 amino acids: CASSSPIGQGLVYTF. For the CDR3, the DNA is TGTGCCAGCAGTTCGCCGATCGGACAGGGACTCGTCTACACCTTC.

This sequence joins TRBV7-9 and TRBJ2-5; TRBD1 might be the D (5 bases). V was trimmed by 3 bases and J by 1 base, leaving 9 bases between them. Germline lookup yields CDR1 SEHNR and CDR2 FQNEAQ (reference sequence). This CDR3 has 14 amino acids. CDR3 nucleotide sequence: TGTGCCAGCAGCTTTCCGACAGTCCAAGAGACCCAGTACTTC. Translated: CASSFPTVQETQYF.

In its sample, this clone was seen once. This chain joins TRBV27 and TRBJ1-2, with D possibly TRBD1 on 5 matching bases. The V and J ends lost 0 bases and 5 bases respectively, with 13 bases between them. This CDR3 is 15 amino acids long. Per germline, CDR1 MNHEY and CDR2 SMNVEV (reference sequence). The CDR3 loop reads CASSLSDTNSYGYTF. The DNA for the CDR3 is TGTGCCAGCAGTTTATCGGACACCAACTCGTATGGCTACACCTTC.

The chain combines TRBV19 with TRBJ2-2, with D uncertain. Germline CDR1 is LNHDA and CDR2 is SQIVND (reference sequence). CDR3 length: 14 residues. V dropped 10 bases and J dropped 0 bases, with 12 bases sitting between them. DNA of the CDR3: TGTGCCACCGAGTACTTAGCGAACACCGGGGAGCTGTTTTTT. Translated, it gives CATEYLANTGELFF.

This clone was observed a single time. The chain is built from TRBV20-1 and TRBJ2-5, with D possibly matching TRBD1 (6 bases). Trimming took 3 bases from V and 7 from J, leaving 9 bases between them. CDR1 DFQATT and CDR2 SNEGSKA come from the germline V gene (reference sequence). This CDR3 is 11 amino acids long. In DNA, the CDR3 is TGCAGTGCTAGCCGAGGGGGGACCCAGTACTTC. It is translated as CSASRGGTQYF.

The V gene is TRBV7-3, the J gene TRBJ2-1, with 8 bases fitting TRBD2. CDR1 is SGHTA and CDR2 is FQGTGA in the germline V gene. Losses at the gene ends were 0 bases for V and 0 bases for J; bases not matched to a gene: 1. The CDR3 contains 16 residues. CDR3 nucleotide sequence: TGTGCCAGCAGCTTAACCACTAGCGGCTCCTACAATGAGCAGTTCTTC. It encodes CASSLTTSGSYNEQFF.

This chain joins TRBV28 and TRBJ1-2; 7 nucleotides align to TRBD1. Per germline, CDR1 MDHEN and CDR2 SYDVKM. This CDR3 spans 14 amino acids. Germline trimming cut 4 bases from V and 4 bases from J; bases unmatched to any gene: 6. CDR3: CASSSLAGGYGYTF. The DNA for the CDR3 is TGTGCCAGCAGTTCCCTGGCAGGGGGCTATGGCTACACCTTC.

The genes are TRBV30 and TRBJ1-1; 7 bases are shared with TRBD1. The junction had 2 bases not matched to a gene; V was cut back by 6 bases and J by 4 bases. Germline loops: CDR1 GTSNPN, CDR2 SVGIG (reference sequence). This CDR3 region has 11 residues. CDR3 loop: CACDRVTEAFF. The CDR3 nucleotides are TGTGCCTGCGACAGGGTCACTGAAGCTTTCTTT.

This clone is a singleton in its sample. The rearrangement uses TRBV7-6 and TRBJ1-1, with D possibly TRBD1 on 5 matching bases. Trimming removed 5 bases at V and 8 bases at J, with 12 bases between. The CDR3 contains 12 residues. CDR1 is SGHVS and CDR2 is FNYEAQ in the germline V gene. The CDR3 DNA sequence: TGTGCCAGCAGCCCGTCTAGACAGGAAGCTTTCTTT. It codes for CASSPSRQEAFF. Filled out from reference TRBV7-6 and TRBJ1-1, the complete variable domain reads GAGVSQSPRYKVTKRGQDVALRCDPISGHVSLYWYRQALGQGPEFLTYFNYEAQQDKSGLPNDRFSAERPEGSISTLTIQRTEQRDSAMYRCASSPSRQEAFFGQGTRLTVV.

The V gene is TRBV7-2, the J gene TRBJ2-7; perhaps TRBD1 as D (5 bases). The CDR3 covers 15 residues. With 1 base removed from V and 4 bases from J, the gap between germline ends came to 14 bases. Germline CDR1 and CDR2: SGHTA and FQGNSA. The DNA of the CDR3 is TGTGCCAGCAGCTTAGTGGCAGGGAATGGGTACGAGCAGTACTTC. The encoded protein is CASSLVAGNGYEQYF.

V usage is TRBV25-1 and J usage is TRBJ1-1; D may be TRBD1 (5 bases). The V end lost 5 bases, the J end lost 5 bases, and 12 bases lay between the germline ends. This CDR3 spans 13 amino acids. CDR1 is MGHDK and CDR2 is SYGVNS in the germline V gene. The CDR3 DNA reads TGTGCCAGCAGTACGGGGGGGAGGACTGAAGCTTTCTTT. The encoded protein is CASSTGGRTEAFF.